One and the same sample provided the 19 T cell receptor beta chains below, sequenced in a study of shared clonotypes between healthy human individuals. The repertoire was sequenced with immunoSEQ multiplex PCR; TCRdb's copy has only in-frame clones and lacks some. Altogether about 2 million clones are present, less than 95% being singletons, with the ten largest covering 1% to 1.5%. Naive CD8 cells, CD45RO-negative and positively selected for CCR7, excluded terminally differentiated effector memory CD45RA+ cells. Sequencing was performed on naive CD8+ T cells sorted from blood. The receptors stem from a man in his late teens or twenties in good health.

To note about this clone: Other nucleotide sequences from this sample produce the same CDR3. The chain recombines TRBV19 with TRBJ2-7; D gene ambiguous. The germline gives CDR1 LNHDA, CDR2 SQIVND (reference sequence). The CDR3 contains 11 residues. Trimming removed 6 bases at V and 4 bases at J, with 7 bases between. CDR3 sequence (DNA): TGTGCCAGTAGGGGGATTTACGAGCAGTACTTC. It specifies CASRGIYEQYF.

The chain recombines TRBV4-1 with TRBJ2-5; 8 bases line up with TRBD2. The J call may be mistaken, given a closer DNA end match to TRBJ2-7. Germline V lookup: CDR1 MGHRA, CDR2 YSYEKL. The CDR3 consists of 15 residues. The CDR3 sequence is CASSPKRGSSYEQYF. CDR3 in DNA: TGCGCCAGCAGCCCCAAGCGGGGGAGCTCCTACGAGCAGTACTTC.

This chain joins TRBV4-1 and TRBJ2-7; 7 bases align to TRBD1. The junction had 14 bases not matched to a gene; V was cut back by 10 bases and J by 2 bases. From germline, CDR1 is MGHRA and CDR2 YSYEKL. The CDR3 consists of 15 residues. The CDR3 region is CATSLGTETAYEQYF. DNA of the CDR3: TGCGCCACCTCCCTGGGGACAGAGACTGCCTACGAGCAGTACTTC.

The chain joins TRBV30 to TRBJ1-1; 8 bases match TRBD1. Germline V gene sequence: CDR1 GTSNPN, CDR2 SVGIG (reference sequence). V trimming: 5 bases; J trimming: 8 bases; junction bases outside the gene matches: 10. The CDR3 runs 13 residues. The CDR3 sequence: CAWGQGRSVEAFF. The CDR3 DNA reads TGTGCCTGGGGACAGGGCCGGAGTGTGGAAGCTTTCTTT.

V is TRBV5-1 and J is TRBJ2-7; TRBD1 matches at 8 bases. This CDR3 spans 16 amino acids. The germline V gene encodes CDR1 SGHRS and CDR2 YFSETQ. V was clipped by 0 bases and J by 0 bases; unmatched bases: 5. In DNA, the CDR3 is TGCGCCAGCAGCTTGGATCGGACAGGGCTCTCCTACGAGCAGTACTTC. Translating it yields CASSLDRTGLSYEQYF.

This chain links TRBV7-8 with TRBJ2-7, with 9 bases matching TRBD1. The germline gives CDR1 SGHVS, CDR2 FQNEAQ. The CDR3 is 14 amino acids. Trimming removed 2 bases from V and 4 bases from J; junction bases left unmatched: 3. In DNA, the CDR3 is TGTGCCAGCAGCTTAAGGGACAGGGCGTACGAGCAGTACTTC. Amino acid sequence: CASSLRDRAYEQYF.

This chain connects TRBV27 to TRBJ2-7; TRBD2 matches 8 bases. Germline values: CDR1 MNHEY, CDR2 SMNVEV (reference sequence). Trimming at V came to 2 bases and at J to 4 bases, leaving 7 bases not matched to a gene. The CDR3 is 15 residues long. The DNA of the CDR3 is TGTGCCAGCAGTTTAGGGCGGGGGGCATTATACGAGCAGTACTTC. Translating it yields CASSLGRGALYEQYF.

J is TRBJ2-7 and V is TRBV13; D not resolved. CDR1 and CDR2 (germline): PRHDT, FYEKMQ (reference sequence). CDR3 size: 12 residues. V lost 3 bases, J lost 6 bases, and 9 bases lay in between. The CDR3 bases are TGTGCCAGCAGCTTCTCCCCAGGCGAGCAGTACTTC. Amino acid sequence: CASSFSPGEQYF.

This clone was seen once. The rearrangement uses TRBV5-6 and TRBJ1-6; the D is unclear. V dropped 0 bases and J dropped 10 bases, with 23 bases sitting between them. Germline lookup yields CDR1 SGHDT and CDR2 YYEEEE. The CDR3 runs to 18 residues. The CDR3, as DNA: TGTGCCAGCAGCTTGGAGGCTATAGGGCTGAATCCAGGATCACCCCTCCACTTT. Amino acid sequence: CASSLEAIGLNPGSPLHF.

The genes are TRBV29-1 and TRBJ2-7; D uncertain. The CDR3 is made up of 13 amino acids. V lost 6 bases, J lost 4 bases, and 16 bases lay in between. CDR1 SQVTM and CDR2 ANQGSEA come from the germline V gene. The CDR3 spells CSVQSRADYEQYF. CDR3 nucleotide sequence: TGCAGCGTGCAAAGCCGGGCCGATTACGAGCAGTACTTC.

The V and J genes are TRBV29-1 and TRBJ2-7, with 7 nucleotides matching TRBD1. After removal of 3 bases from V and 2 bases from J, the junction contained 4 bases not matched to a gene. Germline V gives CDR1 SQVTM, CDR2 ANQGSEA. This CDR3 has 13 residues. As DNA, the CDR3 is TGCAGCGTTGAGATGACAGGGACCTACGAGCAGTACTTC. This sequence encodes CSVEMTGTYEQYF.

The CDR3 bases are TGTGCCAGCAGTGATTGGCAGGGGGGTACTGAAGCTTTCTTT. This codes for CASSDWQGGTEAFF. The rearrangement joins TRBV6-1 to TRBJ1-1, with 7 nucleotides matching TRBD1. The CDR3 contains 14 residues. V shed 3 bases and J 5 bases; nucleotides not matched to a gene: 6. Germline CDR1 is MNHNS and CDR2 is SASEGT.

The chain has TRBV4-1 and TRBJ1-2; D ambiguous. The CDR3 spans 14 residues. V was clipped by 1 base and J by 1 base, with 7 bases between them. CDR1 and CDR2 from the germline V gene are MGHRA and YSYEKL. CDR3 DNA: TGCGCCAGCAGCCAAGGATGGGGTAACTATGGCTACACCTTC. This sequence encodes CASSQGWGNYGYTF.

The DNA for the CDR3 is TGTGCCAGCAGTGGAGGACTAGCGAGTTCAGCGGGGGCGGGGTACAATGAGCAGTTCTTC. It yields the protein CASSGGLASSAGAGYNEQFF. This sequence joins TRBV2 and TRBJ2-1, with 9 positions matching TRBD2. V trimming: 4 bases; J trimming: 4 bases; junction bases outside the gene matches: 20. The CDR3 totals 20 residues. Germline CDR1 and CDR2: SNHLY and FYNNEI.

This chain uses TRBV7-6 with TRBJ2-7; no clear D. Germline lookup yields CDR1 SGHVS and CDR2 FNYEAQ. Trimming removed 5 bases at V and 3 bases at J, with 11 bases between. This CDR3 spans 13 amino acids. DNA for the CDR3: TGTGCCAGCAGCCCCAACTACCTCTACGAGCAGTACTTC. Translation gives CASSPNYLYEQYF.

The V call is TRBV27, the J call TRBJ1-2; 9 bases map to TRBD1. J was trimmed by 6 bases and V by 5 bases; bases with no gene match: 7. This CDR3 is 14 amino acids long. Germline lookup yields CDR1 MNHEY and CDR2 SMNVEV (reference sequence). The CDR3 loop is CASSAGTGFDGYTF. In DNA form, the CDR3 reads TGTGCCAGCAGTGCCGGGACAGGGTTCGATGGCTACACCTTC.

This rearrangement joins TRBV6-5 to TRBJ2-2, with D possibly matching TRBD2 (6 bases). The V gene lost 2 bases and the J gene lost 6 bases, with 13 bases spanning the gap. The CDR3 consists of 15 residues. From germline, CDR1 is MNHEY and CDR2 SVGAGI. The CDR3 sequence: CASSYADYGAGELFF. Written as DNA, the CDR3 is TGTGCCAGCAGTTACGCGGACTATGGCGCCGGGGAGCTGTTTTTT.

The V call is TRBV10-2, the J call TRBJ1-5; D might be TRBD1 (6 bases). The CDR3 runs 15 residues. V lost 8 bases and J 3 bases, leaving 17 bases between the germline ends. Germline V gene data show CDR1 as WSHSY and CDR2 as SAAADI. In DNA, the CDR3 is TGCGCCAGCGGTGGGGGCCAACCTCCCAATCAGCCCCAGCATTTT. This encodes CASGGGQPPNQPQHF.

Concerning this clone: At the DNA level, this CDR3 is encoded by other sequences in the same sample as well. This chain uses TRBV5-6 with TRBJ2-7; D is ambiguous. Germline assignment: CDR1 SGHDT and CDR2 YYEEEE. CDR3 length: 12 residues. With 4 bases removed from V and 2 bases from J, the gap between germline ends came to 7 bases. The CDR3 DNA is TGTGCCAGCAGCGACGGTACCTACGAGCAGTACTTC. Protein product: CASSDGTYEQYF.